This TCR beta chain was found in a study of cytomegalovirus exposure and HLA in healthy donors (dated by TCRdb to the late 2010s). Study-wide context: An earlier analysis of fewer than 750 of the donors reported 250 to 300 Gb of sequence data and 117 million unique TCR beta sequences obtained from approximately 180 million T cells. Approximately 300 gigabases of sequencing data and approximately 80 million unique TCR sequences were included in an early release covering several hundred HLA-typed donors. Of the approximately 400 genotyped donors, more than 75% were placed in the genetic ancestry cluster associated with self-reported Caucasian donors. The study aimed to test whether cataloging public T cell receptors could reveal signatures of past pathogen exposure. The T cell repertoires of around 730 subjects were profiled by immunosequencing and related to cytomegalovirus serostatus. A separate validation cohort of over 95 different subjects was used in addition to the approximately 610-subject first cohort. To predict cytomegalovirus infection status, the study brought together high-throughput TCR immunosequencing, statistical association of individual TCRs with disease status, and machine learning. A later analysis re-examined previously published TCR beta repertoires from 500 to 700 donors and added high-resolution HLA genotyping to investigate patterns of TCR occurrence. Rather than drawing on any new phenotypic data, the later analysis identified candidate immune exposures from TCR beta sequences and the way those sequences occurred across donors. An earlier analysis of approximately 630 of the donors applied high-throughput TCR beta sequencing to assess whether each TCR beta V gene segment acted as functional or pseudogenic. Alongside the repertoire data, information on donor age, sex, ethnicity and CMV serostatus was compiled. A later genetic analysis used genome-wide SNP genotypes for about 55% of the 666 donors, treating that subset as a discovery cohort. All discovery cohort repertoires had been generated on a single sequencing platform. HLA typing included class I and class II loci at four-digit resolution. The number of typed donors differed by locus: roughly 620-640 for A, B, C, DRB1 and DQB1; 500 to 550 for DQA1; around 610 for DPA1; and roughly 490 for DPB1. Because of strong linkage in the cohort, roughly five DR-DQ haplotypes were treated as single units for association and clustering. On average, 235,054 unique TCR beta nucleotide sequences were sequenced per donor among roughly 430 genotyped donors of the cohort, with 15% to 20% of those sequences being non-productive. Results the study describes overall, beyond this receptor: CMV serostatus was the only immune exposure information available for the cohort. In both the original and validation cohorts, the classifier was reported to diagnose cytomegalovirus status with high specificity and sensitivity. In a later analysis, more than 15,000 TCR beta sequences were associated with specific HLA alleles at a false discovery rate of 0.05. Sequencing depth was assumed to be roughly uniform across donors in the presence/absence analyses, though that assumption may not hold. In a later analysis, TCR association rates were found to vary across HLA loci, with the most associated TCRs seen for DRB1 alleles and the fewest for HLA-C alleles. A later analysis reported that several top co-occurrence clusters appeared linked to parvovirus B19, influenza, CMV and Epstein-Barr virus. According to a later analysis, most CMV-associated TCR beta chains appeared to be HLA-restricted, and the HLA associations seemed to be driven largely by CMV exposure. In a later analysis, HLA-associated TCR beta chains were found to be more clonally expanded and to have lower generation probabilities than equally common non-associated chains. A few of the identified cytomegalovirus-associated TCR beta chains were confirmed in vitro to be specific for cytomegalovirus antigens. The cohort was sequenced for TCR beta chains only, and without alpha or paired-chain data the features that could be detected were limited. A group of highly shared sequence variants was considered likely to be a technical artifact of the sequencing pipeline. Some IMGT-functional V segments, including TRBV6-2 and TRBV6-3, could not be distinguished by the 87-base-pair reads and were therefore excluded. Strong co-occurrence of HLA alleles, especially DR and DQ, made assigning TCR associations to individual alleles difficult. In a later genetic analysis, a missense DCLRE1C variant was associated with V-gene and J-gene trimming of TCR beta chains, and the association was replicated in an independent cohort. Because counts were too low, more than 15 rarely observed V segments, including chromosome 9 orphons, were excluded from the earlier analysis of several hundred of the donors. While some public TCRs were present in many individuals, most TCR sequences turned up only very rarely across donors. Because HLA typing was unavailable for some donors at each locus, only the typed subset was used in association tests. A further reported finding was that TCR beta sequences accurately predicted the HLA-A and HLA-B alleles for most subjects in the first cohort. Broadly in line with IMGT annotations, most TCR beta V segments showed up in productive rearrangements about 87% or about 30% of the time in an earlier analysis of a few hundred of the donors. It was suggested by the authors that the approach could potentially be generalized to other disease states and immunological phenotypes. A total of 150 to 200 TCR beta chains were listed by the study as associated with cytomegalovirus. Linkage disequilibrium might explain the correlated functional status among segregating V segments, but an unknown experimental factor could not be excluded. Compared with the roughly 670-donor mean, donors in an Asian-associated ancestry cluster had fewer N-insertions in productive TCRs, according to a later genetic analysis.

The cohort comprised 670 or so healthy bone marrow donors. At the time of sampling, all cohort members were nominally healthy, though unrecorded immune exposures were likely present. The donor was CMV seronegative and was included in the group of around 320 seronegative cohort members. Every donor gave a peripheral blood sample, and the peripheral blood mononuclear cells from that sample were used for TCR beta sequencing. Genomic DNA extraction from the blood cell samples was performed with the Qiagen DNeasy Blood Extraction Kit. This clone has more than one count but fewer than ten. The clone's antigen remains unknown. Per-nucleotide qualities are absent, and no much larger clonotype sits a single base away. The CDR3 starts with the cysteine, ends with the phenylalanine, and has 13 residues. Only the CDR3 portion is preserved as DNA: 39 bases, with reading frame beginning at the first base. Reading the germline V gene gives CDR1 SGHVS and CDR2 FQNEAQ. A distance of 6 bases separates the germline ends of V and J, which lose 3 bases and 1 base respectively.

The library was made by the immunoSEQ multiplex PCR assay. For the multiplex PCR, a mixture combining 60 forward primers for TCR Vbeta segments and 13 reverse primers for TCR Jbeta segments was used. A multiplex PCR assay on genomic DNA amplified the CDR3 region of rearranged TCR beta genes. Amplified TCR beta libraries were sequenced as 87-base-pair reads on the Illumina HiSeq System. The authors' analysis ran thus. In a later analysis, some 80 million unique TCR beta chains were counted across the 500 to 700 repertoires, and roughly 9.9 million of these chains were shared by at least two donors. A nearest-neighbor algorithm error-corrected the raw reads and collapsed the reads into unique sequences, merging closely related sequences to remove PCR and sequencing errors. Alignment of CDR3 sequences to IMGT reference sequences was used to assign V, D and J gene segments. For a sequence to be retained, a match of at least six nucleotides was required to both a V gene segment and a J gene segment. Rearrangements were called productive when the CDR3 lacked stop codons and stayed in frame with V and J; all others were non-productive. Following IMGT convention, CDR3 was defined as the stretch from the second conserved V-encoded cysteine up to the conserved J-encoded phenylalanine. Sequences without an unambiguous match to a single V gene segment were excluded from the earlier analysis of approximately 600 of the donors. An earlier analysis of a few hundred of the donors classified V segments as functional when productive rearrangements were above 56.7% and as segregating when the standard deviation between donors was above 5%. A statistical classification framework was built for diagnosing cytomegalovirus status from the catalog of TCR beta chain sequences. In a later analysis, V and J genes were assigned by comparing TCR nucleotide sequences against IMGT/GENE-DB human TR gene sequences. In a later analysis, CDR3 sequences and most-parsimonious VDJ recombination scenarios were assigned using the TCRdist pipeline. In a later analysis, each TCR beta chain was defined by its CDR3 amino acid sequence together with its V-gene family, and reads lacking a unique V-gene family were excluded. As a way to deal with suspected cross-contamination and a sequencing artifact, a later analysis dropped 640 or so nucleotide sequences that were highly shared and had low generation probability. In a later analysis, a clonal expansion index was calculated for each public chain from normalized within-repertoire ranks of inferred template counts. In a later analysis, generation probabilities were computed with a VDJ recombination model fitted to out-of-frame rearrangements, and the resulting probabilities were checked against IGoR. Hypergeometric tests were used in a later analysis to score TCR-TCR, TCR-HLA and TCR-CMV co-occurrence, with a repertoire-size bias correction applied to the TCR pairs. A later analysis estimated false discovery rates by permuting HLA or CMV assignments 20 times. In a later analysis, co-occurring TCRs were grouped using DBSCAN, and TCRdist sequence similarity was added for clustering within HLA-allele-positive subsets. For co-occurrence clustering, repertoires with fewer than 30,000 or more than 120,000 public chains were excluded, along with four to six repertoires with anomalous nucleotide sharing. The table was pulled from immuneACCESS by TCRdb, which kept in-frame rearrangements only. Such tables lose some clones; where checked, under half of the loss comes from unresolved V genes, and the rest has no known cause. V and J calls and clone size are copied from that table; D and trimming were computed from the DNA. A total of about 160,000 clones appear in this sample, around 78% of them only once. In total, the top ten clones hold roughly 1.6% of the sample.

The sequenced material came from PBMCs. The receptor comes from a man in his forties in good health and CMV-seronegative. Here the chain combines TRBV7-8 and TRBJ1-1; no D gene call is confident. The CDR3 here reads CASSFRGNTEAFF. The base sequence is TGTGCCAGCAGCTTCCGAGGGAACACTGAAGCTTTCTTT.